The TCR beta chain under discussion was sequenced for a study of shared clonotypes between healthy human individuals. About the study: The donor group consisted of two women and a few men, aged 18 to 49. Study-wide findings and caveats: In a few donors, about 5% of naive CD4 clonotypes appeared in common. Sharing of clonotypes among donors was expected to vary with sequencing depth.

Roughly 30,000 T cell genomes (approximately 190 ng DNA) went into each sorted-subset replicate. Clones were read by immunoSEQ multiplex PCR, and TCRdb kept only the in-frame ones, dropping some. The top ten clones hold 1.7% of a sample with about 2.2 million clones, approximately 94% of them seen once. Turning to this clone: Antigen: not known. Other DNA sequences in the sample encode the same CDR3.

The germline gives CDR1 SGHDT, CDR2 YYEEEE. The CDR3 consists of 13 residues. V gave up 0 bases and J gave up 3 bases, with 6 bases separating them. Cells designated naive CD8 were CD45RO-negative and were positively selected for CCR7, with terminally differentiated effector memory CD45RA+ cells excluded. The V gene is TRBV5-6, the J gene TRBJ2-5, with D possibly TRBD2 on 5 matching bases. Sequencing input: naive CD8+ T cells from PBMCs. The origin of this receptor is a man in his late teens or twenties in good health. Some clones in this sample may be carry-over from other donors' samples. The CDR3 loop is CASSLVGEETQYF. The CDR3, as DNA: TGTGCCAGCAGCTTGGTGGGAGAAGAGACCCAGTACTTC. The entire variable domain, with the rest obtained from reference TRBV5-6 and TRBJ2-5, is as follows: DAGVTQSPTHLIKTRGQQVTLRCSPKSGHDTVSWYQQALGQGPQFIFQYYEEEERQRGNFPDRFSGHQFPNYSSELNVNALLLGDSALYLCASSLVGEETQYFGPGTRLLVL.